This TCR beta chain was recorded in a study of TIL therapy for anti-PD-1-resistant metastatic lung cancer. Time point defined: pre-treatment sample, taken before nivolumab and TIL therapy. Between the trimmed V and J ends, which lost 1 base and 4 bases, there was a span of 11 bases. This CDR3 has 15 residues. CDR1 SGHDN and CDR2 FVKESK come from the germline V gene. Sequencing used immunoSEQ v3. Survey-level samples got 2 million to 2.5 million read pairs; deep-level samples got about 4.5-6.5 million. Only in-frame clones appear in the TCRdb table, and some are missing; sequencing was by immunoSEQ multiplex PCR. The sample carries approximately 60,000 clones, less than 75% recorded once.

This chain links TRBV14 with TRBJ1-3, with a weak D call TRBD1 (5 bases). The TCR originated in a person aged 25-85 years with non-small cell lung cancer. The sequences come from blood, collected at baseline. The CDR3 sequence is CASSQGGTTGNTIYF. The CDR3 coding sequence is TGTGCCAGCAGCCAAGGGGGGACTACGGGAAACACCATATATTTT.